Following are 11 T cell receptor beta chains from one sample sequenced in a study of patients and donors after allogeneic stem cell transplantation. Using its own MiXCR run on the RT-PCR reads, TCRdb lists one record per CDR3 protein. The sample holds about 960,000 distinct CDR3 sequences; approximately 19% are singletons and the top ten take 5% to 6.5%. Input material: blood, either unsorted or a sorted T cell fraction (not recorded which). Receptor source: a human donor who was either an allogeneic HSCT recipient or a stem cell or donor lymphocyte infusion donor (not recorded which). It is not recorded whose cells these are; they may come from a transplant donor.

Only a few counts were recorded for this clonotype. The rearrangement links TRBV29-1 to TRBJ2-3, with no clear D. The CDR3 extends over 10 amino acids. Trimming cost V 7 bases and J 4 bases, with 6 bases left between them. CDR1 and CDR2 (germline): SQVTM, ANQGSEA. Written as DNA, the CDR3 is TGCAGCGGGGGTGCAGATACGCAGTATTTT. Translating gives CSGGADTQYF.

In its sample, this clonotype was seen a few times. The DNA of the CDR3 is TGTGCCAGCAGTTTTCTAATCGGGACAGGGGGCGAGGACGGGGAGCTGTTTTTT. This gives the protein CASSFLIGTGGEDGELFF. The chain combines TRBV12-3 or TRBV12-4 with TRBJ2-2; 12 bases line up with TRBD1. With V trimmed by 3 bases and J by 7 bases, 12 bases remained unmatched. The CDR3 runs to 18 residues.

This clonotype came up a few times. The V gene is TRBV3-1, the J gene TRBJ2-1; TRBD1 agrees at 9 bases. The CDR3 totals 17 residues. Germline loops: CDR1 LGHDT, CDR2 YNNKEL (reference sequence). With 2 bases clipped from V and 7 bases from J, the junction kept 12 bases outside the gene matches. The CDR3 sequence: CASSQLPTGGWSNEQFF. CDR3 nucleotide sequence: TGTGCCAGCAGCCAATTGCCCACAGGGGGCTGGTCGAATGAGCAGTTCTTC.

The rearrangement uses TRBV24-1 and TRBJ2-5, with D uncertain. Germline loops: CDR1 KGHDR, CDR2 SFDVKD. The V gene lost 4 bases and the J gene lost 2 bases, with 13 bases spanning the gap. This CDR3 contains 15 residues. The CDR3: CATSDPDGYQETQYF. For the CDR3, the DNA is TGTGCCACCAGTGACCCGGACGGGTATCAAGAGACCCAGTACTTC.

This clonotype was counted only a few times. The chain recombines TRBV7-3 with TRBJ2-3; TRBD1 matches 8 bases. Germline V gene sequence: CDR1 SGHTA, CDR2 FQGTGA. With 5 bases clipped from V and 1 base from J, the junction kept 5 bases outside the gene matches. The CDR3 is 15 amino acids. The CDR3 sequence: CASSISTGGTDTQYF. The CDR3, as DNA: TGTGCCAGCAGCATATCGACAGGGGGCACAGATACGCAGTATTTT.

There are a few counts of this clonotype. This chain uses TRBV10-3 with TRBJ2-1; 7 bases are shared with TRBD2. V was pared by 8 bases and J by 6 bases, with 10 bases of the junction left unmatched. CDR1 is ENHRY and CDR2 is SYGVKD in the germline V gene. This CDR3 is built from 14 residues. CDR3 bases: TGTGCCATCCGTCGGGACTACCAAAGCAATGAGCAGTTCTTC. As protein: CAIRRDYQSNEQFF.

This clonotype turned up a few times. The chain joins TRBV4-1 to TRBJ2-3; TRBD1 agrees at 8 bases. Per germline, CDR1 MGHRA and CDR2 YSYEKL. The CDR3 length is 16 residues. J lost 4 bases, V lost 2 bases, and 8 bases had no gene match. CDR3 DNA: TGCGCCAGCAGCCAACCCGCGGGCAGGGGGCCAGATACGCAGTATTTT. Its translation: CASSQPAGRGPDTQYF.

This chain links TRBV7-2 with TRBJ2-1; 10 bases fit TRBD2. V gave up 4 bases and J gave up 5 bases; unmatched junction bases: 8. The CDR3 covers 16 residues. Germline V gene lookup returns CDR1 SGHTA and CDR2 FQGNSA. The CDR3 loop is CASSSRAGGGDNEQFF. The CDR3 DNA reads TGTGCCAGCAGCTCGCGAGCGGGAGGGGGCGACAATGAGCAGTTCTTC.

This rearrangement joins TRBV27 to TRBJ1-2, with D tentatively TRBD1 (5 bases). CDR3 size: 16 residues. V lost 4 bases and J 4 bases, leaving 19 bases between the germline ends. CDR1 and CDR2 from the germline V gene are MNHEY and SMNVEV (reference sequence). Here the CDR3 DNA reads TGTGCCAGCAGTTACTTAGGGGCAGGTTGGATCTATGGCTACACCTTC. It encodes CASSYLGAGWIYGYTF.

This clonotype was observed a few times. V and J are TRBV12-3 or TRBV12-4 and TRBJ2-7; D not certain. Trimming stripped 0 bases from V and 6 bases from J, with 18 bases between. CDR3 length: 16 amino acids. CDR3 residues: CASSLAGRTTLGEQYF. The CDR3 DNA sequence: TGTGCCAGCAGTTTAGCTGGGCGAACGACGCTTGGCGAGCAGTACTTC.

The chain is built from TRBV12-3 or TRBV12-4 and TRBJ1-4, with D hard to call. The V end was cut by 6 bases, the J end by 8 bases, with 13 bases between. The CDR3 spans 13 residues. CDR3 nucleotide sequence: TGTGCCAGCAGCACGATCTCCAGGGAAAAACTGTTTTTT. It yields the protein CASSTISREKLFF.